A selection of T cell receptor beta chains follows, all from one sample in a study of PD-1 blockade in classical Hodgkin lymphoma. Only in-frame clones appear in the TCRdb table, and some are missing; sequencing was by immunoSEQ multiplex PCR. The sample carries more than 20,000 clones, around 84% recorded once. Sequencing was performed on peripheral blood mononuclear cells (PBMCs), taken before the fourth cycle of nivolumab. The receptors were sampled from a human donor with classical Hodgkin lymphoma. CDR3s include the opening cysteine and the closing phenylalanine or tryptophan. A D gene is named only where the DNA matches it firmly. The size field is filled for only some rows; it gives once, few, many or a size class.

NA | TRBJ2-7 | NA | TRBV18 | TGTGCCAGCTCACCGATAGCGACCTACGAGCAGTACTTC | CASSPIATYEQYF
NA | TRBJ1-1 | NA | TRBV11-3 | TGTGCCAGCAGCCGGGGGGGCAAGGACACTGAAGCTTTCTTT | CASSRGGKDTEAFF
once | TRBJ2-3 | TRBD1 | TRBV19 | TGTGCCAGTAGTACTACAGGGGGGTCAGATACGCAGTATTTT | CASSTTGGSDTQYF
once | TRBJ2-7 | TRBD1 | TRBV28 | TGTGCCAGCAGTTCGACAGGGCCCCCTTCCTACGAGCAGTACTTC | CASSSTGPPSYEQYF
once | TRBJ2-7 | TRBD1 | TRBV28 | TGTGCCAGCACCTTCGGGCAGGGGGCCTACGAGCAGTACTTC | CASTFGQGAYEQYF
NA | TRBJ2-2 | NA | TRBV6-5 | TGTGCCAGCAGTTACTATGGGGTGAGGGCCACCGGGGAGCTGTTTTTT | CASSYYGVRATGELFF
NA | TRBJ2-6 | TRBD1 | TRBV27 | TGTGCCAGCAGTTTATTGACAGGGACGGGGGCCAACGTCCTGACTTTC | CASSLLTGTGANVLTF
NA | TRBJ1-6 | NA | TRBV2 | TGTGCCACCACTCCGGGACGTTCACCCCTCCACTTT | CATTPGRSPLHF
NA | TRBJ2-1 | NA | TRBV4-3 | TGCGCCAGCAGCCCGCGGGGGCCCAGGGATGAGCAGTTCTTC | CASSPRGPRDEQFF
NA | TRBJ1-1 | NA | TRBV7-9 | TGTGCCAGCAGCTTAGTTGGAAACACTGAAGCTTTCTTT | CASSLVGNTEAFF
once | TRBJ2-6 | TRBD1 | TRBV4-3 | TGCGCCAGCAGCAGGGGACAGGGGATTTCTGGGGCCAACGTCCTGACTTTC | CASSRGQGISGANVLTF
NA | TRBJ2-5 | NA | TRBV7-9 | TGTGCCAGCAGCTTCGGCCGCCGACCCCAAGAGACCCAGTACTTC | CASSFGRRPQETQYF
once | TRBJ1-3 | NA | TRBV9 | TGTGCCAGCAGCGTAGGAAGGGTCGGAAACACCATATATTTT | CASSVGRVGNTIYF
NA | TRBJ2-7 | TRBD2 | TRBV30 | TGTGCCTGGGCTTCGGCGGGAGGCTACGAGCAGTACTTC | CAWASAGGYEQYF
NA | TRBJ2-7 | NA | TRBV29-1 | TGCAGCGTTGAAGGTGGGGACAACTCCTACGAGCAGTACTTC | CSVEGGDNSYEQYF
few | TRBJ1-2 | TRBD1 | TRBV2 | TGTGCCAGCCGGACTATTGGGACAGGGGGCTATGGCTACACCTTC | CASRTIGTGGYGYTF
once | TRBJ2-1 | TRBD2 | TRBV28 | TGTGCCACCCACGGGGGGGCGAGCTCCTACAATGAGCAGTTCTTC | CATHGGASSYNEQFF
NA | TRBJ1-2 | NA | TRBV5-6 | TGTGCCAGCAGCATTAACTATGGCTACACCTTC | CASSINYGYTF
NA | TRBJ2-7 | TRBD2 | TRBV4-1 | TGCGCCAGCAGCCCTTCAGCGGGGGCGGCCTACGAGCAGTACTTC | CASSPSAGAAYEQYF
NA | TRBJ2-1 | TRBD2 | TRBV2 | TGTGCCAGCAGTGAACCGACTAGCGGGCTCTCCTACAATGAGCAGTTCTTC | CASSEPTSGLSYNEQFF
NA | TRBJ2-5 | NA | TRBV5-8 | TGTGCCAGCAGCTTGGCTGGGTCCGGGGGAGAGACCCAGTACTTC | CASSLAGSGGETQYF
NA | TRBJ1-1 | NA | TRBV7-6 | TGTGCCAGCAGCCCACCCATCGGGGGGGTCTTGAACACTGAAGCTTTCTTT | CASSPPIGGVLNTEAFF
NA | TRBJ2-2 | TRBD1 | TRBV5-1 | TGCGCCAGCAGCTACTGGACAGGGGGAGGGGAGCTGTTTTTT | CASSYWTGGGELFF
once | TRBJ2-1 | TRBD2 | TRBV10-2 | TGCGCCAGCAGCCCGTGGGGGGGAGGTCGGTCCTACAATGAGCAGTTCTTC | CASSPWGGGRSYNEQFF
few | TRBJ1-3 | NA | TRBV28 | TGTGCCAGCAGGGCGGGGAGCTACTCTGGAAACACCATATATTTT | CASRAGSYSGNTIYF
NA | TRBJ2-2 | TRBD1 | TRBV4-1 | TGCGCCAGCAGCCAAGGGTCTGGGGGGACAGGACCGAACACCGGGGAGCTGTTTTTT | CASSQGSGGTGPNTGELFF
NA | TRBJ2-3 | TRBD2 | TRBV5-4 | TGTGCCAGCAGCCCGCCTACCTCTAGCGGGATAATGACAGATACGCAGTATTTT | CASSPPTSSGIMTDTQYF
NA | TRBJ2-1 | NA | TRBV19 | TGTGCCAGTAGTATAGGTAATAGCGGAGGAGCTGAGCAGTTCTTC | CASSIGNSGGAEQFF
NA | TRBJ2-5 | TRBD1 | TRBV15 | TGTGCCACCAGCAGAGAGCCTCGACAGGGGGTAGGGGAGACCCAGTACTTC | CATSREPRQGVGETQYF
NA | TRBJ1-3 | TRBD1 | TRBV28 | TGTGCCAGCAGTTTGGGGGGGACAGGCGGTGGAAACACCATATATTTT | CASSLGGTGGGNTIYF
once | TRBJ1-2 | NA | TRBV29-1 | TGCAGCGTTGGAGTCGGGATTAACTATGGCTACACCTTC | CSVGVGINYGYTF
NA | TRBJ2-3 | NA | TRBV5-4 | TGTGCCAGCAGCTTGGCCGAAGCGGGCCCTCGCACAGATACGCAGTATTTT | CASSLAEAGPRTDTQYF
NA | TRBJ1-2 | TRBD1 | TRBV2 | TGTGCCAGCAGTGGGTTCAGGGGGCTTTCCCAAGACGAAGCTAACTATGGCTACACCTTC | CASSGFRGLSQDEANYGYTF
NA | TRBJ2-7 | NA | TRBV6-5 | TGTGCCAGCAGTTATGGGCGGGTTGGTCTCGAGCAGTACTTC | CASSYGRVGLEQYF
NA | TRBJ2-7 | NA | TRBV9 | TGTGCCAGCAGCGCCCAGGGGGGCTCCTACGAGCAGTACTTC | CASSAQGGSYEQYF
NA | TRBJ2-7 | NA | TRBV10-2 | TGCGCCAGCAGTGGGTCCATAGGGGTTTACGAGCAGTACTTC | CASSGSIGVYEQYF
few | TRBJ1-2 | NA | TRBV18 | TGTGCCAGCTCAGAGTTTTCTAACTATGGCTACACCTTC | CASSEFSNYGYTF
NA | TRBJ2-1 | NA | TRBV7-7 | TGTGCCAGCAGCCCAGACAGGAACAATGAGCAGTTCTTC | CASSPDRNNEQFF
NA | TRBJ1-2 | NA | TRBV7-6 | TGTGCCAGCAGCCAGGACACCTCTAACTATGGCTACACCTTC | CASSQDTSNYGYTF
NA | TRBJ1-6 | NA | TRBV28 | TGTGCCAGCAGTCTGTTGTCCGGACGCGTCTATAATTCACCCCTCCACTTT | CASSLLSGRVYNSPLHF
few | TRBJ2-2 | TRBD2 | TRBV13 | TGTGCCAGCAGCAGACCTAGCGGAAACACCGGGGAGCTGTTTTTT | CASSRPSGNTGELFF
NA | TRBJ2-7 | TRBD1 | TRBV15 | TGTGCCACCAGCGGACAGGGGAATCCCTACGAGCAGTACTTC | CATSGQGNPYEQYF
NA | TRBJ2-7 | NA | TRBV25-1 | TGTGCCAGCACCGCCGAGGGCCACGAGCAGTACTTC | CASTAEGHEQYF
NA | TRBJ2-5 | NA | TRBV4-3 | TGCGCCAGCAGCCAAGATTGGAGGCTAGCGGAGACCCAGTACTTC | CASSQDWRLAETQYF
NA | TRBJ2-1 | NA | TRBV5-4 | TGTGCCAGCAGCCTCGCCAGGCACAATGAGCAGTTCTTC | CASSLARHNEQFF
NA | TRBJ1-4 | NA | TRBV4-3 | TGCGCCAGCAGCCAAGGGCGTAGGGAGTATGAAAAACTGTTTTTT | CASSQGRREYEKLFF
NA | TRBJ1-5 | NA | TRBV28 | TGTGCCAGCAGTTTAACAGGGCCCTCTCGGCCCCAGCATTTT | CASSLTGPSRPQHF
NA | TRBJ1-1 | NA | TRBV4-3 | TGCGCCAGCAGCCTCATCATGAACACTGAAGCTTTCTTT | CASSLIMNTEAFF
NA | TRBJ2-7 | NA | TRBV9 | TGTGCCAGCAGTGCCGGGACGGCCTACGAGCAGTACTTC | CASSAGTAYEQYF
NA | TRBJ2-7 | TRBD1 | TRBV27 | TGTGCCAGCAGTTCCGGACAGGATCATTACGAGCAGTACTTC | CASSSGQDHYEQYF
few | TRBJ2-3 | TRBD2 | TRBV13 | TGTGCCAGCAGCTCATTTGTAGCGGGAGCTTACACAGATACGCAGTATTTT | CASSSFVAGAYTDTQYF
NA | TRBJ1-2 | NA | TRBV2 | TGTGCCAGCAGTCCAGACTATGGCTACACCTTC | CASSPDYGYTF